This T cell receptor beta chain was sequenced in a study of blood T cell repertoires in COVID-19. About the research overall: The United States, Italy and Spain were the sources of the acute and convalescent COVID-19 samples.

Profiled with immunoSEQ multiplex PCR; TCRdb holds only in-frame clones, not every one. The sample includes around 160,000 clones, approximately 85% of them seen just once. This CDR3 spans 18 amino acids. V lost 0 bases to trimming and J lost 3 bases; unmatched junction nucleotides: 7. The germline gives CDR1 SGDLS, CDR2 YYNGEE. V and J are TRBV9 and TRBJ2-1; 12 nucleotides match TRBD2. The clonotype originates from an older woman with COVID-19, enrolled during active disease. Sequencing used peripheral blood. CDR3 DNA: TGTGCCAGCAGCGTAGCTCTAGCGGGGGGGCCGTTCTACAATGAGCAGTTCTTC. Amino acid sequence: CASSVALAGGPFYNEQFF.